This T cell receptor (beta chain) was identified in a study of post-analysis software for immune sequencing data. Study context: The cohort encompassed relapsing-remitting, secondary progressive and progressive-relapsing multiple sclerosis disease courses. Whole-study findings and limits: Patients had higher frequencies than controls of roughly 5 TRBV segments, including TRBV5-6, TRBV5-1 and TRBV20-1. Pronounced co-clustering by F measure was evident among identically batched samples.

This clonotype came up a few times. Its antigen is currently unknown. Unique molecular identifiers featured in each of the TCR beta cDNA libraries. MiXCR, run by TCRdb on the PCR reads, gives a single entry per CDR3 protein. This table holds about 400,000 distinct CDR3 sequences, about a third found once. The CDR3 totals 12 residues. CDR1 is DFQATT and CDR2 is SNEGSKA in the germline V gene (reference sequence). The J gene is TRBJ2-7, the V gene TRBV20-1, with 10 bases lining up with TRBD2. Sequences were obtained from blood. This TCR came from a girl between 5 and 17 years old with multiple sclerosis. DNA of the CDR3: TGCAGCAAGCGGGGGGGGTCCTACGAGCAGTACTTC. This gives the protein CSKRGGSYEQYF.